This T cell receptor (beta chain) is from a study of blood T cell repertoires in COVID-19. Study at large: COVID-19 samples, acute and convalescent, were from the United States, Italy and Spain. Nucleic acid was either cDNA or gDNA, and it came from T cells, B-cell-depleted T cells, or PBMCs.

V shed 6 bases, J shed 8 bases, and the junction held 3 bases outside the gene matches. The CDR3 length is 11 residues. CDR1 and CDR2 (germline): DFQATT, SNEGSKA (reference sequence). As originally analysed: Amplification with reference gene primers provided the estimates of nucleated cell counts. Libraries were prepared by immunoSEQ multiplex PCR; TCRdb keeps only in-frame clonotypes and omits some of them. V, J and clone size derive from that table, while D and trimming were established from the DNA sequence. The sample has more than 100,000 clones, 84% seen once; the top ten hold more than 1.4%. The chain carries TRBV20-1 and TRBJ1-2; 10 bases agree with TRBD1. This sequence was found in a man in his 60s with acute or convalescent COVID-19. What was sequenced was peripheral blood. CDR3 amino acids: CSARTGGGYTF. The CDR3 DNA reads TGCAGTGCGCGGACAGGGGGAGGCTACACCTTC.